One sample yielded the 2 T cell receptor beta chains listed below, sequenced in a study of T cells after yellow fever vaccination. Each CDR3 protein is one row after TCRdb ran MiXCR on the 5' RACE reads. The sample carries about 260,000 distinct CDR3 sequences, around 5.3% recorded once. The specimen comprised CD4+ T cells sorted from PBMCs, sampled on the day of the yellow fever booster vaccination. The source of these receptors is a man between 18 and 29 years old who received the YFV17D yellow fever vaccine.

The chain links TRBV11-3 to TRBJ1-1; D is unclear. The CDR3 sequence is 13 residues long. CDR1 is SGHNT and CDR2 is YENEEA in the germline V gene. The germline V and J ends were trimmed by 3 bases and 1 base, with 6 bases remaining between them. The DNA for the CDR3 is TGTGCCAGCAGCTTTCAGCAGAACACTGAAGCTTTCTTT. Translated, it gives CASSFQQNTEAFF.

The CDR3 sequence: CSARDFRNQPQDEQFF. The CDR3 nucleotides read TGCAGTGCTAGAGATTTTCGAAACCAGCCCCAGGATGAGCAGTTCTTC. The J gene is TRBJ2-1, the V gene TRBV20-1; D unclear. Between the trimmed V and J ends, which lost 0 bases and 8 bases, there was a span of 20 bases. The CDR3 has 16 amino acids. The germline V gene has CDR1 DFQATT and CDR2 SNEGSKA (reference sequence).